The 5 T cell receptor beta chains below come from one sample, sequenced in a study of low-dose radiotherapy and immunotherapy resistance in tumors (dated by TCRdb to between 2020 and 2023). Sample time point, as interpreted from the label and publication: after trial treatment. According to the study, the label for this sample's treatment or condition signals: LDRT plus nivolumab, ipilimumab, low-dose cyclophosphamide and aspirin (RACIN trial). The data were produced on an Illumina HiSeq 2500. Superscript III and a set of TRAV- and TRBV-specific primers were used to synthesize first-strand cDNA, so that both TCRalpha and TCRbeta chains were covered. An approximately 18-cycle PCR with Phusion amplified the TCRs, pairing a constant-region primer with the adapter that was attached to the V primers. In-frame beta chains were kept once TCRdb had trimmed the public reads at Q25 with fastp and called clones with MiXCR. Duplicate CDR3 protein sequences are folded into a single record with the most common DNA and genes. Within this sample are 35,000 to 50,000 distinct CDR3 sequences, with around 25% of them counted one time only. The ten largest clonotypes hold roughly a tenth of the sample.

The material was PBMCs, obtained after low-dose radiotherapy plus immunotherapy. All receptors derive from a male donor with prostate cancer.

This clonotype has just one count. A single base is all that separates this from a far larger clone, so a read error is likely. The CDR3: CASSPGTGNYEQYF. CDR3 in DNA: TGTGCCAGCAGCCCGGGGACAGGGAATTACGAGCAGTACTTC. The gene calls are TRBV5-4 and TRBJ2-7, with TRBD1 matching over 9 bases. The CDR3 extends over 14 amino acids. With V trimmed by 4 bases and J by 4 bases, 6 bases remained unmatched. Germline values: CDR1 SGHNT, CDR2 YYREEE (reference sequence). Full variable domain (rest looked up from reference TRBV5-4 and TRBJ2-7): ETGVTQSPTHLIKTRGQQVTLRCSSQSGHNTVSWYQQALGQGPQFIFQYYREEENGRGNFPPRFSGLQFPNYSSELNVNALELDDSALYLCASSPGTGNYEQYFGPGTRLTVT.

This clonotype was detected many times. CDR3 in amino acids: CATSDPPRQGKTIEQYF. For the CDR3, the DNA is TGTGCCACCAGTGATCCCCCAAGGCAGGGGAAGACGATCGAGCAGTACTTC. The genes are TRBV24-1 and TRBJ2-7; TRBD1 is a possible D gene (6 bases). CDR1 and CDR2 from the germline V gene are KGHDR and SFDVKD. This CDR3 is built from 17 residues. V gave up 3 bases and J gave up 6 bases, with 23 bases separating them.

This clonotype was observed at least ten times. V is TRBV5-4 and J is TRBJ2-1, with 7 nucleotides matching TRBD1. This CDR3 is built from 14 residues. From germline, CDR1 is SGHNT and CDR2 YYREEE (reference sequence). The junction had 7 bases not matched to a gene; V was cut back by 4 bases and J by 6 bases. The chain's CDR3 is CASSVQGSRNEQFF. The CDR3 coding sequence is TGTGCCAGCAGCGTACAGGGGTCACGCAATGAGCAGTTCTTC.

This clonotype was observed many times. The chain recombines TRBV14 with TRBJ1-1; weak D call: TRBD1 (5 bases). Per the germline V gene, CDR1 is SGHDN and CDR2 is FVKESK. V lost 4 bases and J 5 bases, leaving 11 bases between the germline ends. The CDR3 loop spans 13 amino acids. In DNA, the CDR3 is TGTGCCAGCAGCCGGGGGGAGGGGACTGAAGCTTTCTTT. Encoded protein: CASSRGEGTEAFF. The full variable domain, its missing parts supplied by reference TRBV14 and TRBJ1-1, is EAGVTQFPSHSVIEKGQTVTLRCDPISGHDNLYWYRRVMGKEIKFLLHFVKESKQDESGMPNNRFLAERTGGTYSTLKVQPAELEDSGVYFCASSRGEGTEAFFGQGTRLTVV.

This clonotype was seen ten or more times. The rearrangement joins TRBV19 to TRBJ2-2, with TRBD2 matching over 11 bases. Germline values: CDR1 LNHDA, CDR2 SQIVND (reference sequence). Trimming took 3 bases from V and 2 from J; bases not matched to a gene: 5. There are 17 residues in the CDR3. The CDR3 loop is CASSISGTSGNTGELFF. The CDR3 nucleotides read TGTGCCAGTAGTATCTCGGGGACTAGCGGAAACACCGGGGAGCTGTTTTTT.